Listed below are T cell receptor beta chains from one sample, sequenced in a study of OX40 agonist ivuxolimab in advanced cancers. Sequencing used immunoSEQ multiplex PCR; TCRdb keeps in-frame clones, though not all of them. The sample holds more than 15,000 clones, around 80% seen once. Sequenced here: CD4+ or CD8+ T cells sorted from blood, sampled in a trial of the OX40 agonist ivuxolimab. Receptors originate from an adult with an advanced solid tumor such as melanoma, head and neck, liver or kidney cancer. CDR3s include the opening cysteine and the closing phenylalanine or tryptophan. Clone sizes are given selectively: once, few, many, or a class where the clone is expanded.

few,TRBV6-6,CASSKGHENQPQHF
.,TRBV5-6,CASSLAGRGQETQYF
.,TRBV7-2,CASSLAQGYTGELFF
.,TRBV9,CASSPTVNTEAFF
.,TRBV4-1,CASSQEQGLEDYEQYF
.,TRBV6-1,CASTNSGGTYEQYF
.,TRBV28,CASSPPDREIAEAFF
.,TRBV2,CASSEAGLAISTDTQYF
few,TRBV13,CASSFGQGPSYEQYF
.,TRBV5-1,CASSFGLTGELFF
.,TRBV7-8,CASSLTYGSGLDNEQFF
.,TRBV7-2,CASSLPAGGLPASTDTQYF
.,TRBV9,CASSEWGGLGETQYF
.,TRBV27,CASSALTGDLYEQYF
once,TRBV13,CASSFRGLGQPQHF
.,TRBV7-2,CASSLAQGRGEKLFF
.,TRBV7-9,CASSLFSRGVYEQYF
.,TRBV11-3,CASSLGASGVTDTQYF
.,TRBV6-1,CASSGLAGADTQYF
.,TRBV6-1,CASSEARTLNYGYTF
.,TRBV4-1,CASSQDLVFQGMNTEAFF
.,TRBV5-1,CASSPWGGEDFF
.,TRBV5-5,CASSLTSGREFF
.,TRBV5-1,CASSLGVAGDTQYF
.,TRBV4-1,CASSQTGTGGAGEAFF
.,TRBV27,CASGLAGTNNEQFF
many,TRBV6-1,CASSEQGNTEAFF
.,TRBV6-1,CASSGAASGRANEQFF
.,TRBV29-1,CSVELQGDNEKLFF
once,TRBV11-3,CASSLDPGGWISYEQYF
.,TRBV19,CASWTGGGNQPQHF
once,TRBV5-6,CASSYTSTDTQYF
.,TRBV2,CASSEVWGKNYGYTF
few,TRBV4-3,CASSLREITEAFF
.,TRBV5-1,CASSLVGQGDYGYTF
.,TRBV7-2,CASSLVGAGRGYTF
medium-sized,TRBV7-9,CASSQSGWRNYEQYF